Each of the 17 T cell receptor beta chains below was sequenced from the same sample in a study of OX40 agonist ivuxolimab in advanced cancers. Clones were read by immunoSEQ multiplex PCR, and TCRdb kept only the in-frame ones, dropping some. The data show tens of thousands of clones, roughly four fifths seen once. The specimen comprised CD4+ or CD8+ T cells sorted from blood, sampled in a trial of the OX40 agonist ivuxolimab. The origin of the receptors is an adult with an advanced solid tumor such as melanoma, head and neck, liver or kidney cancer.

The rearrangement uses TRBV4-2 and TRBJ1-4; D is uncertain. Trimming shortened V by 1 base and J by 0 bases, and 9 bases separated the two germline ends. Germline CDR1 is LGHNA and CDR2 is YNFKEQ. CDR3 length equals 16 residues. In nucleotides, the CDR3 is TGTGCCAGCAGCCAAGCCCGGTCTGCAACTAATGAAAAACTGTTTTTT. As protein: CASSQARSATNEKLFF.

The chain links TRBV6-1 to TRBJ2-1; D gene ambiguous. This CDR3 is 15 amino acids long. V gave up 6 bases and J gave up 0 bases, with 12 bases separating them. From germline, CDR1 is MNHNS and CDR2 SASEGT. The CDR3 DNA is TGTGCCAGCAGACTAAGGGATTTCTCCTACAATGAGCAGTTCTTC. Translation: CASRLRDFSYNEQFF.

Here the CDR3 DNA reads TGTGCCAGCAGCTTTACCCCCGGTGGCTCCTACGAGCAGTACTTC. Protein product: CASSFTPGGSYEQYF. This chain connects TRBV7-2 to TRBJ2-7; no firm D call. Per the germline V gene, CDR1 is SGHTA and CDR2 is FQGNSA. The CDR3 has 15 residues. Between the trimmed V and J ends, which lost 3 bases and 0 bases, there was a span of 12 bases. Full variable domain (outside the CDR3, taken from reference TRBV7-2 and TRBJ2-7): GAGVSQSPSNKVTEKGKDVELRCDPISGHTALYWYRQSLGQGLEFLIYFQGNSAPDKSGLPSDRFSAERTGGSVSTLTIQRTQQEDSAVYLCASSFTPGGSYEQYFGPGTRLTVT.

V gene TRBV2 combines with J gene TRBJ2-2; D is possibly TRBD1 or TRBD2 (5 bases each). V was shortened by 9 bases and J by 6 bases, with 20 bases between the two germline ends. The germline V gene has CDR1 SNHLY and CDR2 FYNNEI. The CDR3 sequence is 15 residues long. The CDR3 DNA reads TGTGCCAGGGGACGTGTAAGTGGGAGTCCCGGGGAGCTGTTTTTT. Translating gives CARGRVSGSPGELFF.

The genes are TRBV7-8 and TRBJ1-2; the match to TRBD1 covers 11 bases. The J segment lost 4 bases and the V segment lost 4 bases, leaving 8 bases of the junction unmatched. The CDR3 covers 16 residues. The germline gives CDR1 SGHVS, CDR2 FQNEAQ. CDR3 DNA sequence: TGTGCCAGCAGCTCATCGGAGGGACAGGGGGTCTATGGCTACACCTTC. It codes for CASSSSEGQGVYGYTF.

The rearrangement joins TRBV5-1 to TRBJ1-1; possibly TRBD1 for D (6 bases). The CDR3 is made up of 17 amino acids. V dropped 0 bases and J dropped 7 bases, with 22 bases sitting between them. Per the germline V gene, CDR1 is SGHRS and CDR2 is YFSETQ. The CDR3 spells CASSLGDVGTYMSEAFF. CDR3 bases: TGCGCCAGCAGCTTGGGAGACGTCGGGACATATATGAGTGAAGCTTTCTTT.

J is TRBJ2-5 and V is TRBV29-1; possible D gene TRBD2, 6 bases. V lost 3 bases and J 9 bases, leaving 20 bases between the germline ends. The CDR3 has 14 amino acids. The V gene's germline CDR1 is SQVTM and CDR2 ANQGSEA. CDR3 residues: CSVDGGEGLRAQYF. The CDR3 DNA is TGCAGCGTTGACGGCGGGGAAGGGCTCCGGGCCCAGTACTTC. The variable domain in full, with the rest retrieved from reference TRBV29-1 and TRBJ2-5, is SAVISQKPSRDICQRGTSLTIQCQVDSQVTMMFWYRQQPGQSLTLIATANQGSEATYESGFVIDKFPISRPNLTFSTLTVSNMSPEDSSIYLCSVDGGEGLRAQYFGPGTRLLVL.

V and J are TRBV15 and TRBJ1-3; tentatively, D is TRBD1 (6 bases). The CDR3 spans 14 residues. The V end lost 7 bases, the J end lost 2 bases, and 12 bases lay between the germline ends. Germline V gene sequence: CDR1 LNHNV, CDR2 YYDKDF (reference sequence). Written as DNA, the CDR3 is TGTGCCACCACCAGGGGCTTGACTGGAAACACCATATATTTT. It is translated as CATTRGLTGNTIYF. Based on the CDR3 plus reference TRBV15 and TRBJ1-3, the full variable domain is DAMVIQNPRYQVTQFGKPVTLSCSQTLNHNVMYWYQQKSSQAPKLLFHYYDKDFNNEADTPDNFQSRRPNTSFCFLDIRSPGLGDTAMYLCATTRGLTGNTIYFGEGSWLTVV.

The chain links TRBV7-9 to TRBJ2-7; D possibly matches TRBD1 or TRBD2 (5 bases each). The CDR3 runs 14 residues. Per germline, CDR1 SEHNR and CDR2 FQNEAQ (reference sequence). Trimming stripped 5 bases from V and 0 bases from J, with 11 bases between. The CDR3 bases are TGTGCCAGCAGCGACTACAGGCTCTCCTACGAGCAGTACTTC. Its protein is CASSDYRLSYEQYF.

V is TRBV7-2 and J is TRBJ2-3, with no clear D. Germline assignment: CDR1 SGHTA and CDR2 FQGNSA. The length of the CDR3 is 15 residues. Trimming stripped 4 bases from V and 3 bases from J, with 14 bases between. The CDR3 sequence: CASSSSPTPTDTQYF. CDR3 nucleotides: TGTGCCAGCAGCTCAAGCCCGACTCCGACAGATACGCAGTATTTT.

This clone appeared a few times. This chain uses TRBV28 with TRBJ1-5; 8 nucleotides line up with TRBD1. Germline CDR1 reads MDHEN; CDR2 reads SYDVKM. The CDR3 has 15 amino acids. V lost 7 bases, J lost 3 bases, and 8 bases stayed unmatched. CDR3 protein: CASISAGGINQPQHF. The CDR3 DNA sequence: TGTGCCAGCATATCGGCAGGGGGCATCAATCAGCCCCAGCATTTT.

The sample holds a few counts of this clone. The CDR3 reads CASSDGLGSFGSPLHF. In DNA form, the CDR3 reads TGTGCCAGCAGTGATGGCTTGGGTTCATTTGGTTCACCCCTCCACTTT. The chain recombines TRBV6-4 with TRBJ1-6; no firm D call. This CDR3 has 16 residues. Germline lookup yields CDR1 MRHNA and CDR2 SNTAGT. V was cut by 3 bases and J by 9 bases, with 18 bases left in between.

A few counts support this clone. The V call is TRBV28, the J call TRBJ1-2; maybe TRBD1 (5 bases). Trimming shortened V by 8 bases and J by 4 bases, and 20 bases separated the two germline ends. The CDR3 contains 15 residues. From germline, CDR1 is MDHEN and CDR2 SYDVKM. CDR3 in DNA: TGTGCCAGCTTCGGGGCCCGAGACCCATCCTATGGCTACACCTTC. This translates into CASFGARDPSYGYTF.

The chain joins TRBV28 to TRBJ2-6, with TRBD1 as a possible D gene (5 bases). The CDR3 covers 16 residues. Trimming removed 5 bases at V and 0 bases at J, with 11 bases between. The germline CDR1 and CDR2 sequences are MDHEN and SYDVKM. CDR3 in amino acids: CASSMTVYSGANVLTF. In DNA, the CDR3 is TGTGCCAGCAGTATGACAGTTTACTCTGGGGCCAACGTCCTGACTTTC.

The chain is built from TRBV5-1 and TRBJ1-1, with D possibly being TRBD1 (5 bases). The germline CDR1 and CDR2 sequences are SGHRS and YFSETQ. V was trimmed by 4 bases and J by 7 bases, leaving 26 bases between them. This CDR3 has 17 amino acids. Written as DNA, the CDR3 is TGCGCCAGCAGCCACCCGGGGACCGGGAGGCAAACAGGTGAAGCTTTCTTT. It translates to CASSHPGTGRQTGEAFF.

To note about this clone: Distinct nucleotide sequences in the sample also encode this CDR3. The CDR3 loop is CASSTGPGNTIYF. The CDR3 nucleotides read TGTGCCAGTTCGACAGGGCCGGGAAACACCATATATTTT. The chain uses TRBV6-5 and TRBJ1-3; 7 nucleotides match TRBD1. CDR1 is MNHEY, CDR2 SVGAGI, per germline. The CDR3 consists of 13 residues. V dropped 9 bases and J dropped 4; count of bases not matched to a gene: 6.

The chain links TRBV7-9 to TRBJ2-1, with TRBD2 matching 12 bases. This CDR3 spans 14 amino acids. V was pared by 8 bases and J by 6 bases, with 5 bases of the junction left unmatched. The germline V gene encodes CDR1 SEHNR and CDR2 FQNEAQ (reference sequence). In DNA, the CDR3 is TGTGCCAGCTTAAGGACTAGCGGGATCAATGAGCAGTTCTTC. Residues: CASLRTSGINEQFF.